This TCR beta chain comes out of a study of shared clonotypes between healthy human individuals. Study-level findings and limits: The small donor group covered limited genetic and exposure diversity. Clonotype sharing across a few donors was observed for about 5.2% of naive CD4 clonotypes. Naive subsets generally exceeded memory subsets in estimated richness.

A CD45RA+ naive subset and a CD45RA-negative memory subset were split from CD4+ cells. CDR1 and CDR2 from the germline V gene are SGHTA and FQGNSA. This CDR3 comprises 16 residues. Trimming took 5 bases from V and 0 from J, leaving 14 bases between them. The repertoire was sequenced with immunoSEQ multiplex PCR; TCRdb's copy has only in-frame clones and lacks some. This table has roughly 2.2 million clones, approximately 93% appearing once. The sample holds one count of this clone. What it binds is unknown. The receptor was derived from a man aged 18 to 30 in good health. Some clones in this sample may be carry-over from other donors' samples. The V and J genes are TRBV7-2 and TRBJ1-5; a possible D gene is TRBD1 (5 bases). The specimen was naive CD4+ T cells from PBMCs. The subset was: CD45RA+ positively selected. CDR3 residues: CASSQTGRASNQPQHF. In DNA form, the CDR3 reads TGTGCCAGCAGCCAAACGGGACGGGCTAGCAATCAGCCCCAGCATTTT.